This T cell receptor beta chain originates from a study of T cells expressing NK-cell markers (dated by TCRdb to about 2020). The study in broad terms: In sorted CD3+CD56+NKG2C+, CD3+CD56+NKG2C- and CD3+CD56-NKG2C+ T-cell subsets from 7 or 8 donors, TCR beta-chain repertoires were profiled. Among the eight sequenced donors, seven were HCMV-seropositive and one was HCMV-seronegative. The study sequenced eight donors, all healthy volunteers chosen at random: three men and five women. The libraries were sequenced on Illumina HiSeq 2000/2500, MiSeq or NextSeq, producing 2 x 150 bp reads. Results the study describes overall, beyond this receptor: It remained unclear whether the expanded NKG2C-expressing T cell clones were specific for HCMV antigens. In roughly six donors, the dominant CD3+CD56+NKG2C+ clonotypes ranked among the top 10 CD8+ clonotypes, making up about 1.0-8% of CD8+ T cells. Those dominant clonotypes were again the most abundant among CD3+CD56-NKG2C+ cells in a handful of donors, at about 28.3-60.1%.

CDR1 SGHDN and CDR2 FVKESK are derived from the germline V gene. The CDR3, from cysteine to phenylalanine, totals 17 residues. No DNA is listed. This sample was sequenced with an Illumina HiSeq 2000. TCR beta cDNA libraries were prepared using 5'RACE template switching, which introduced a universal primer site and unique molecular identifiers. cDNA synthesis was primed from the TCR beta constant segment and was followed by two successive PCR amplification steps. The authors' pipeline ran thus. MIGEC was used to demultiplex reads and group the reads by UMI, and MiTCR was used to assemble and quantify clonotypes. To exclude erroneous sequences, any TCR cDNA sequence not supported by at least two reads was discarded. The tcR package was used for downstream repertoire analysis, and clonotypes were matched across fractions by CDR3 nucleotide sequence plus V segment. Antigen specificity was annotated against VDJdb with VDJmatch, allowing one amino acid substitution in CDR3. After the reads were reprocessed by TCRdb, one entry was made per CDR3 protein sequence, with no DNA. TCRdb's processing, not the authors' own work, is the source of the V and J calls. This sample's table carries 350,000 to 500,000 distinct CDR3 sequences. 7.3% of the sample belongs to the ten largest clones.

HCMV-specific IgG was detected in serum with a commercial ELISA kit to determine HCMV serostatus. Peripheral blood mononuclear cells were isolated from blood by Ficoll density gradient centrifugation. Remarks on this clonotype: There is no known antigen for this receptor.

This receptor was obtained from a woman aged 18-70 years in good health. The chain is made from TRBV14 and TRBJ2-1; there is no DNA to check the TCRdb D call of TRBD1. Material for sequencing was blood T cells: a sorted CD56 or NKG2C T cell subset, CD4+ or CD8+ T cells, or bulk PBMC T cells (not recorded which). The CDR3: CASSQSWRQRADNEQFF.